This entry lists 10 T cell receptor beta chains sequenced from one sample in a study of blood T cell repertoires in COVID-19. This table comes from immunoSEQ multiplex PCR, and its TCRdb copy is limited to in-frame clones, with some not included. The sample records around 43,000 clones, nearly 90% being singletons. The sequenced sample consisted of peripheral blood. The source is a human donor in a cohort sampled during active COVID-19.

This chain's CDR3 is CSVDRTGPLYEQYF. The CDR3 coding sequence is TGCAGCGTTGACCGGACAGGGCCCCTCTACGAGCAGTACTTC. The gene calls are TRBV29-1 and TRBJ2-7; 8 bases agree with TRBD1. Unmatched junction bases numbered 7, after V lost 3 bases and J lost 3 bases. CDR3 size: 14 residues. Germline values: CDR1 SQVTM, CDR2 ANQGSEA.

This clone was seen once. The chain recombines TRBV5-1 with TRBJ2-7, with TRBD2 matching over 11 bases. The germline V gene encodes CDR1 SGHRS and CDR2 YFSETQ. The V segment lost 4 bases and the J segment 5 bases; nucleotides outside the gene matches: 14. The CDR3 totals 17 residues. The CDR3, as DNA: TGCGCCAGCAGCCCGGAGGTAGCGGGAGGGAGAAGGGACGAGCAGTACTTC. As protein: CASSPEVAGGRRDEQYF.

The chain links TRBV6-1 to TRBJ2-5; the match to TRBD1 covers 10 bases. The CDR3 is made up of 15 amino acids. The ends lost 2 bases at V and 1 base at J; junction bases unmatched: 1. The V gene's germline CDR1 is MNHNS and CDR2 SASEGT. CDR3 region: CASSERTGGQETQYF. CDR3 nucleotides: TGTGCCAGCAGTGAAAGGACAGGGGGCCAAGAGACCCAGTACTTC.

CDR3 sequence reads: CASSWTVYGYTF. Here the CDR3 DNA reads TGTGCCAGCAGTTGGACAGTCTATGGCTACACCTTC. The genes are TRBV6-6 and TRBJ1-2, with D possibly TRBD1 on 6 matching bases. CDR3 length equals 12 residues. Trimming shortened V by 4 bases and J by 4 bases, and 7 bases separated the two germline ends. The V gene's germline CDR1 is MNHNY and CDR2 SVGAGI (reference sequence).

The chain employs TRBV7-9 and TRBJ2-5; D unresolved. Trimming cost V 2 bases and J 0 bases, with 10 bases left between them. Germline CDR1 reads SEHNR; CDR2 reads FQNEAQ (reference sequence). The CDR3 spans 15 residues. The CDR3 DNA reads as TGTGCCAGCAGCTTAAGTACAATGTACCAAGAGACCCAGTACTTC. This translates into CASSLSTMYQETQYF. The full variable domain, with the rest looked up from reference TRBV7-9 and TRBJ2-5, is DTGVSQNPRHKITKRGQNVTFRCDPISEHNRLYWYRQTLGQGPEFLTYFQNEAQLEKSRLLSDRFSAERPKGSFSTLEIQRTEQGDSAMYLCASSLSTMYQETQYFGPGTRLLVL.

The chain is built from TRBV19 and TRBJ1-2; D not resolved. From germline, CDR1 is LNHDA and CDR2 SQIVND (reference sequence). CDR3 length: 16 residues. Trimming cost V 5 bases and J 5 bases, with 21 bases left between them. CDR3: CASSSPKGRGLYGYTF. The CDR3 coding sequence is TGTGCCAGTAGTTCACCCAAAGGACGAGGGCTTTATGGCTACACCTTC.

The rearrangement joins TRBV7-9 to TRBJ2-1, with 7 bases that match TRBD2. This CDR3 is 16 amino acids long. J was trimmed by 10 bases and V by 5 bases; bases with no gene match: 17. Germline V gives CDR1 SEHNR, CDR2 FQNEAQ (reference sequence). The CDR3 bases are TGTGCCAGCAGCCCCACCCCGGGAGCGGGGCTAATAGAGCAGTTCTTC. This codes for CASSPTPGAGLIEQFF.

The V call is TRBV11-2, the J call TRBJ2-1; 7 nucleotides align to TRBD1. Germline loops: CDR1 SGHAT, CDR2 FQNNGV. The CDR3 is 14 amino acids. The trim removed 7 bases at V and 1 base at J, leaving 4 bases unmatched. The CDR3 is CASTRQGSYNEQFF. The CDR3 nucleotides are TGTGCCAGCACCCGACAGGGATCCTACAATGAGCAGTTCTTC.

The chain combines TRBV5-4 with TRBJ2-3; perhaps TRBD1 as D (5 bases). V dropped 0 bases and J dropped 5 bases, with 10 bases sitting between them. CDR1 is SGHNT, CDR2 YYREEE, per germline (reference sequence). This CDR3 is 14 amino acids long. The CDR3 spells CASSLDQGGDTQYF. Here the CDR3 DNA reads TGTGCCAGCAGCTTGGACCAGGGTGGAGATACGCAGTATTTT.

This clone was picked up a small number of times. The chain employs TRBV2 and TRBJ1-1; 7 bases align to TRBD1. V shed 5 bases, J shed 7 bases, and the junction held 4 bases outside the gene matches. The CDR3 contains 12 residues. Looked up from germline, CDR1 is SNHLY and CDR2 is FYNNEI. CDR3 sequence (DNA): TGTGCCAGCAGTCTTAGACAGGGTGAAGCTTTCTTT. Protein: CASSLRQGEAFF.